This TCR beta chain was documented in a study of blood T cell repertoires in COVID-19. The method was immunoSEQ multiplex PCR; TCRdb's version includes in-frame clones alone and lacks a portion of them. The repertoire holds roughly 52,000 clones, with around 80% as singletons. Source material: peripheral blood. The sequence was obtained from a human donor in a cohort sampled during active or convalescent COVID-19.

The DNA of the CDR3 is TGTGCCAGCAGCCAAGATCGGAGGGGGGGCGCGGAATATGGCTACACCTTC. Protein sequence: CASSQDRRGGAEYGYTF. The V gene is TRBV4-2, the J gene TRBJ1-2; weak D call: TRBD1 (6 bases). Germline values: CDR1 LGHNA, CDR2 YNFKEQ. The V end lost 0 bases, the J end lost 5 bases, and 19 bases lay between the germline ends. This CDR3 has 17 amino acids.